The clone carrying this T cell receptor beta chain has just a few counts. This sample is drawn from a study of blood T cells in healthy people across ages. Alongside a J-beta primer mix, a sample-barcoded 5' primer served in a second PCR lasting about 6 to 11 cycles. From the 5' RACE reads, TCRdb called clonotypes with MiXCR, one entry per CDR3 protein. Of more than 1,400,000 distinct CDR3 sequences in the sample, 42% were seen once. The clonotype comes from a woman younger than 30 in good health. The source material was blood.

CDR3 residues: CASVSTGTLAYEQYF. For the CDR3, the DNA is TGTGCCAGCGTATCGACCGGGACTCTCGCCTACGAGCAGTACTTC. This chain joins TRBV12-3 or TRBV12-4 and TRBJ2-7; TRBD2 might be the D (6 bases). The CDR3 consists of 15 residues. V gave up 8 bases and J gave up 2 bases, with 19 bases separating them.